This T cell receptor beta chain is drawn from a study of cytomegalovirus exposure and HLA in healthy donors. Points from the study as a whole: The classifier reportedly diagnosed cytomegalovirus status with high specificity and sensitivity. In an earlier analysis, productive rearrangement rates for most beta V segments clustered near 87% or 30%. The study recorded 150 to 200 TCR beta chains that were cytomegalovirus-associated.

Germline CDR1 KGHSH, CDR2 LQKENI. This CDR3 is built from 16 residues. V lost 3 bases to trimming and J lost 1 base; unmatched junction nucleotides: 7. Regarding this clone: As yet, its antigen is unknown.

PCR was performed using 60 Vbeta and 13 Jbeta primers. Method: immunoSEQ multiplex PCR; TCRdb's copy keeps in-frame clones and lacks some. The table lists about 140,000 clones, roughly 80% of them singletons. The chain uses TRBV18 and TRBJ1-1; TRBD1 agrees at 8 bases. Material for sequencing was PBMCs. This clonotype was sampled from a man aged 35-49 years in good health and CMV-seronegative. DNA of the CDR3: TGTGCCAGCTCACCGGCCAGGGGGCTGACGAACACTGAAGCTTTCTTT. Protein product: CASSPARGLTNTEAFF.